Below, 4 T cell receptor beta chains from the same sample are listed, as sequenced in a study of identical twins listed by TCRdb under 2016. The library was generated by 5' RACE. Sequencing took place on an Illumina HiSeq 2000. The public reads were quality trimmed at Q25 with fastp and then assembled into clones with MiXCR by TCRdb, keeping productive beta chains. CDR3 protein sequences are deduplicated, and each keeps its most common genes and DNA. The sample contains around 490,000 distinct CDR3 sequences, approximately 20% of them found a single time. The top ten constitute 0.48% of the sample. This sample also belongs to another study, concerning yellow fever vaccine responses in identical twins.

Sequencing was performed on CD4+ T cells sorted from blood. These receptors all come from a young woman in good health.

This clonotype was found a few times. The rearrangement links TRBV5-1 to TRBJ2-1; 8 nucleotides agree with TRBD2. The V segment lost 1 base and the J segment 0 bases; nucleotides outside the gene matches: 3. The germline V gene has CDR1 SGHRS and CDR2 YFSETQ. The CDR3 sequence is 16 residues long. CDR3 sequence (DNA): TGCGCCAGCAGCTTGAAGCGGGAGTTCTCCTACAATGAGCAGTTCTTC. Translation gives CASSLKREFSYNEQFF.

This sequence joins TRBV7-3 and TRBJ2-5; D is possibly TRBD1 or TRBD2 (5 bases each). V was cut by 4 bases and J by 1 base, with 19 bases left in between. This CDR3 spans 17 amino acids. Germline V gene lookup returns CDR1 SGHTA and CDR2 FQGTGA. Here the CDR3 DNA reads TGTGCCAGCAGCTCTCAACCTTTTTGGGGGAGCCAAGAGACCCAGTACTTC. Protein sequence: CASSSQPFWGSQETQYF. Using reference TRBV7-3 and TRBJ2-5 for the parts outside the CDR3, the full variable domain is GAGVSQTPSNKVTEKGKYVELRCDPISGHTALYWYRQSLGQGPEFLIYFQGTGAADDSGLPNDRFFAVRPEGSVSTLKIQRTERGDSAVYLCASSSQPFWGSQETQYFGPGTRLLVL.

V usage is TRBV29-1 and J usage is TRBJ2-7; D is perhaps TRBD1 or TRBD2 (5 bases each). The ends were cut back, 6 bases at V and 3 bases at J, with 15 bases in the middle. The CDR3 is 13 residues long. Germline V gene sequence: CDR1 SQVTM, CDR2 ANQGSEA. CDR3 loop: CSVSPGQYYEQYF. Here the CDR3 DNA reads TGCAGCGTCTCCCCGGGGCAGTACTACGAGCAGTACTTC.

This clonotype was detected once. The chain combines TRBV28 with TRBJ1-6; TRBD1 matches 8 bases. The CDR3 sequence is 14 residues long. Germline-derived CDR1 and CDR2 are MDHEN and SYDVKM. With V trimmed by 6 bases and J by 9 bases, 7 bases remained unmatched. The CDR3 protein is CASRGSTGGSPLHF. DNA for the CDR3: TGTGCCAGCAGGGGCTCCACAGGGGGTTCACCCCTCCACTTT. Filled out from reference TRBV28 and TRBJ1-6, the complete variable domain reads DVKVTQSSRYLVKRTGEKVFLECVQDMDHENMFWYRQDPGLGLRLIYFSYDVKMKEKGDIPEGYSVSREKKERFSLILESASTNQTSMYLCASRGSTGGSPLHFGNGTRLTVT.